The 13 T cell receptor beta chains listed next were all sequenced from one sample in a study of control samples from healthy donors and cancer patients. Produced via immunoSEQ multiplex PCR; TCRdb's table is partial and in-frame only. Here the sample spans 160,000 or so clones, about 95% being singletons. Sequencing was performed on PBMCs. These receptors were collected from a man in his sixties with colorectal cancer.

The chain combines TRBV6-1 with TRBJ1-3; the match to TRBD1 covers 7 bases. CDR1 and CDR2 (germline): MNHNS, SASEGT. This CDR3 is built from 17 residues. Trimming at V came to 2 bases and at J to 2 bases, leaving 9 bases not matched to a gene. The CDR3, as DNA: TGTGCCAGCAGTGAATCATCGGGACAGCTGACTGGAAACACCATATATTTT. Protein sequence: CASSESSGQLTGNTIYF.

The chain is built from TRBV30 and TRBJ1-6; D is uncertain. Germline loops: CDR1 GTSNPN, CDR2 SVGIG (reference sequence). CDR3 size: 13 residues. The V end was cut by 2 bases, the J end by 14 bases, with 16 bases between. The CDR3 region has the DNA TGTGCCTGGAGTTACCAGGCCCCTGGGGCCCTCCACTTT. Its translation is CAWSYQAPGALHF.

This chain uses TRBV6-5 with TRBJ2-6; D is uncertain. Germline V CDR1 and CDR2: MNHEY, SVGAGI. Trimming shortened V by 7 bases and J by 0 bases, and 10 bases separated the two germline ends. This CDR3 spans 15 amino acids. Here the CDR3 DNA reads TGTGCCAGCAAGGGTACCCACTCTGGGGCCAACGTCCTGACTTTC. Translation: CASKGTHSGANVLTF.

The rearrangement joins TRBV3-1 (or the pseudogene TRBV3-2) to TRBJ2-3; 9 nucleotides align to TRBD2. The V segment lost 1 base and the J segment 3 bases; nucleotides outside the gene matches: 2. The CDR3 covers 15 residues. Germline assignment: CDR1 LGHDT and CDR2 YNNKEL (reference sequence). CDR3 bases: TGTGCCAGCAGCCAAGGCGGGGGGGCAACAGATACGCAGTATTTT. Translating it yields CASSQGGGATDTQYF.

This sequence joins TRBV20-1 and TRBJ1-2; maybe TRBD1 (5 bases). Germline CDR1 DFQATT, CDR2 SNEGSKA (reference sequence). The CDR3 sequence is 11 residues long. The V and J ends lost 4 bases and 5 bases respectively, with 8 bases between them. CDR3 in amino acids: CSATDSYGYTF. Here the CDR3 DNA reads TGCAGTGCTACAGACAGTTATGGCTACACCTTC.

The CDR3, as DNA: TGTGCCAGCTCACAGGGACAGTCCTACGAGCAGTACTTC. Translated: CASSQGQSYEQYF. The rearrangement joins TRBV18 to TRBJ2-7, with TRBD1 identical over 7 bases. The germline V gene has CDR1 KGHSH and CDR2 LQKENI. J was trimmed by 1 base and V by 4 bases; bases with no gene match: 1. This CDR3 contains 13 residues. The full variable domain, in which reference TRBV18 and TRBJ2-7 provide the parts outside the CDR3, is NAGVMQNPRHLVRRRGQEARLRCSPMKGHSHVYWYRQLPEEGLKFMVYLQKENIIDESGMPKERFSAEFPKEGPSILRIQQVVRGDSAAYFCASSQGQSYEQYFGPGTRLTVT.

The genes are TRBV20-1 and TRBJ1-1; TRBD1 is a possible D gene (5 bases). The CDR3 length is 11 residues. CDR1 DFQATT and CDR2 SNEGSKA come from the germline V gene (reference sequence). With 3 bases removed from V and 6 bases from J, the gap between germline ends came to 8 bases. Here the CDR3 reads CSASRGAEAFF. Here the CDR3 DNA reads TGCAGTGCTAGTAGGGGTGCTGAAGCTTTCTTT.

This chain links TRBV7-9 with TRBJ1-4; D gene unclear. Germline CDR1 and CDR2: SEHNR and FQNEAQ (reference sequence). Between the trimmed V and J ends, which lost 5 bases and 0 bases, there was a span of 4 bases. CDR3 size: 13 residues. The CDR3 DNA sequence: TGTGCCAGCAGCATAACAACTAATGAAAAACTGTTTTTT. It encodes CASSITTNEKLFF.

The chain has TRBV19 and TRBJ2-1; 16 bases fit TRBD2. The germline CDR1 and CDR2 sequences are LNHDA and SQIVND (reference sequence). The CDR3 has 15 residues. The J segment lost 7 bases and the V segment lost 7 bases, leaving 4 bases of the junction unmatched. The CDR3 loop is CASTGTSGGVNEQFF. In DNA form, the CDR3 reads TGTGCCAGTACCGGGACTAGCGGGGGGGTGAATGAGCAGTTCTTC.

The chain combines TRBV27 with TRBJ2-3; D is unclear. V was pared by 6 bases and J by 9 bases, with 10 bases between. The CDR3 is made up of 11 amino acids. The V gene's germline CDR1 is MNHEY and CDR2 SMNVEV (reference sequence). The CDR3 loop reads CASSPGLTQYF. CDR3 bases: TGTGCCAGCAGCCCGGGCCTCACGCAGTATTTT.

CDR3 protein: CASSQGTVGSHYGYTF. The CDR3 nucleotides are TGTGCCAGCAGCCAAGGAACTGTCGGCAGCCACTATGGCTACACCTTC. This rearrangement joins TRBV3-1 (or the pseudogene TRBV3-2) to TRBJ1-2, with no clear D. Germline V gene lookup returns CDR1 LGHDT and CDR2 YNNKEL (reference sequence). The CDR3 consists of 16 residues. V shed 1 base and J shed 3 bases, with 15 bases lying between them.

The gene calls are TRBV24-1 and TRBJ2-3; 7 bases match TRBD2. This CDR3 region has 13 residues. CDR1 KGHDR and CDR2 SFDVKD come from the germline V gene. V lost 3 bases and J lost 8; bases outside the gene matches: 4. The CDR3 nucleotides read TGTGCCACCAGTGATACCTTAGCGGGTACGCAGTATTTT. This codes for CATSDTLAGTQYF.

The chain recombines TRBV5-1 with TRBJ1-2; TRBD1 might be the D (5 bases). Germline loops: CDR1 SGHRS, CDR2 YFSETQ. Trimming shortened V by 0 bases and J by 5 bases, and 8 bases separated the two germline ends. The CDR3 covers 13 residues. The CDR3 DNA is TGCGCCAGCAGCTTGGAACGGGGGTATGGCTACACCTTC. Residues: CASSLERGYGYTF.